This TCR beta chain comes out of a study of blood T cells in healthy people across ages. The study, taken as a whole, reports: The CMV status of each donor remained undetermined, and this could have confounded shifts in expanded clonotypes.

There are 14 residues in the CDR3. The V gene lost 0 bases and the J gene lost 0 bases, with 6 bases spanning the gap. CDR1 is MNHNY and CDR2 is SVGAGI in the germline V gene (reference sequence). This clonotype was found a few times. Its antigen is unidentified. Together with a sample-barcoded 5' primer, a J-beta primer mix was included in a second PCR lasting about 6 to 11 cycles. TCRdb passed the 5' RACE reads through MiXCR, listing each CDR3 protein once. The repertoire holds around 1.5 million distinct CDR3 sequences, with roughly 32% as singletons. The V gene is TRBV6-6, the J gene TRBJ2-7, with D uncertain. This clonotype originated in a woman younger than 45 in good health. Sequences were obtained from blood. In nucleotides, the CDR3 is TGTGCCAGCAGTTACTCGCCATACTCCTACGAGCAGTACTTC. It translates to CASSYSPYSYEQYF.